This section outlines one T cell receptor beta chain sequence together with its context. Its antigen target is currently unknown. There are no base qualities to consult, and no much larger clone falls within one base. These data come from a study of blood T cell repertoires in COVID-19 (dated by TCRdb to 2020 to 2021). For context, the study as a whole: The collaborator samples originated in the United States, Italy and Spain and spanned the acute and convalescent phases of COVID-19. The material from the prospective study consisted of cDNA or gDNA derived from T cells, B-cell-depleted T cells, or PBMCs. The dataset comprised deeply sampled blood TCRbeta repertoires from subjects exposed to, actively infected with, or recovered from COVID-19. The repertoires were released in a freely available public database meant as a resource for research on the immune response to SARS-CoV-2. Samples came from the ongoing ImmuneRACE study (first 160 participants) plus 1,254 subjects from 6 global collaborators. Sample metadata almost always included a de-identified subject ID, COVID-19 status, age in years and sex. Where available, HLA class I and class II types were taken from metadata supplied by the sample provider and were not determined by assay-based typing. Study-wide findings and limitations: The amount of clinical and demographic metadata varied by source and participant and was provided uncurated.

TCRbeta CDR3 regions were amplified from genomic DNA using the immunoSEQ Assay, a bias-controlled multiplex PCR. Turning to the authors' computational methods: Within the assay, amplification of reference gene primers was used to estimate how many nucleated cells each sample contained. To quantify the absolute abundance of each unique TCRbeta CDR3 rearrangement, sequence reads were collapsed and filtered. Productive Simpson clonality was computed per sample as the square root of Simpson's diversity index over productive rearrangements. TCRdb provides this immuneACCESS table in a form limited to in-frame rearrangements. Some clones are lacking; in checked studies, under half of them reflect an unresolved V gene, and why the rest are absent is not known. The V and J calls and the clone size are those of that table, but D and trimming were determined from the DNA. This sample holds 200,000 to 250,000 clones; around 84% were observed only once. 9.7% of the sample belongs to the ten largest clones.

Whole blood was collected in K2EDTA tubes by collaborating institutions according to the institutions' own protocols. For TCRbeta analysis, collaborator samples were shipped as frozen whole blood, as isolated PBMCs, or as DNA extracted from either sample type. The germline V gene (reference sequence) provides CDR1 MNHEY and CDR2 SMNVEV. Trimming removed 5 bases from V and 8 bases from J; the gene matches leave 10 bases unexplained. Including cysteine and phenylalanine, the CDR3 has 16 amino acids. Just the 48-base CDR3 DNA is kept, in frame starting at base 1. The chain is made from TRBV27 and TRBJ1-5; 12 bases in the middle match TRBD1. The sequenced sample consisted of peripheral blood. The TCR originated in a man aged 50-60 years with active or convalescent COVID-19. The DNA is TGTGCCAGCAGTCCCCGCCTGGGACAGGGGGCAGAGCCCCAGCATTTT. Its amino acids are CASSPRLGQGAEPQHF.